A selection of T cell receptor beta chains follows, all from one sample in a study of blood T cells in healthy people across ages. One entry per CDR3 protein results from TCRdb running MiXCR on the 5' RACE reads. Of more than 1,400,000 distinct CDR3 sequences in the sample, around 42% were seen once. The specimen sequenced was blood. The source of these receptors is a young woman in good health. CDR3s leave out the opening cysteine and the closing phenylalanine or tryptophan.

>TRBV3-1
ASSQVVATDTQY
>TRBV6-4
ASTSRGSHGFSPLH
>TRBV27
ASSLHGQGRNTIY
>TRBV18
ASSPPSGGNNEQF
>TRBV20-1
SAQPDVYEQY
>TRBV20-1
SARDVGQGYGYT
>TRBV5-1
ASSLEAGGINNSPLH
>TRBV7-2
ASSLDQGAETQY
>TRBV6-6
ASSYRRKRATNEKLF
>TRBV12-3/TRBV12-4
ASSTSRGRGYT
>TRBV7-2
ASSDPLAPRQPQH
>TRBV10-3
AAGQGSPFQETQY
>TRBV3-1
ASRMGQRGDGYT